These T cell receptor beta chains were read from a single sample in a study of shared clonotypes between healthy human individuals. Only in-frame clones appear in the TCRdb table, and some are missing; sequencing was by immunoSEQ multiplex PCR. Here the sample spans around 240,000 clones, approximately 65% being singletons. Sequenced material: memory CD4+ T cells sorted from blood. Receptors originate from a man aged 30-40 years in good health. The CDR3 runs from the conserved cysteine through the conserved F or W. D genes are given only for firm matches. Rows may omit the clone size; those that give it use once, few, many or a size class.

TRBJ2-1	TRBD2	TRBV7-3	.	CASSLTPPGTSGSTEQFF	TGTGCCAGCAGCTTAACCCCCCCCGGGACTAGCGGGAGTACTGAGCAGTTCTTC
TRBJ2-3	.	TRBV27	.	CASSYAGLSTDTQYF	TGTGCCAGCAGTTATGCCGGCCTCAGCACAGATACGCAGTATTTT
TRBJ2-7	.	TRBV11-2	.	CASSLASGNYEQYF	TGTGCCAGCAGCTTAGCGAGCGGAAACTACGAGCAGTACTTC
TRBJ2-5	.	TRBV15	many	CATSRGQEQETQYF	TGTGCCACCAGCAGAGGACAGGAACAAGAGACCCAGTACTTC
TRBJ2-2	.	TRBV5-1	.	CASSPRGGNTGELFF	TGCGCCAGCAGCCCGAGGGGGGGTAACACCGGGGAGCTGTTTTTT
TRBJ2-5	.	TRBV28	.	CASSGVGETQYF	TGTGCCAGCAGCGGGGTCGGAGAGACCCAGTACTTC
TRBJ2-1	.	TRBV2	.	CASSANTGLYNEQFF	TGTGCCAGCAGCGCTAACACGGGCCTATACAATGAGCAGTTCTTC
TRBJ2-1	TRBD2	TRBV11-3	once	CASSSRASGINEQFF	TGTGCCAGCAGCTCGAGGGCTAGCGGGATAAATGAGCAGTTCTTC
TRBJ2-1	TRBD1	TRBV29-1	few	CSVEDRGRSYNEQFF	TGCAGCGTTGAAGACAGGGGGCGCTCCTACAATGAGCAGTTCTTC
TRBJ2-1	.	TRBV30	.	CAWSGRDEQFF	TGTGCCTGGAGTGGCCGCGATGAGCAGTTCTTC
TRBJ2-2	.	TRBV7-3	.	CASSLGKGELFF	TGTGCCAGCAGCTTAGGGAAAGGGGAGCTGTTTTTT